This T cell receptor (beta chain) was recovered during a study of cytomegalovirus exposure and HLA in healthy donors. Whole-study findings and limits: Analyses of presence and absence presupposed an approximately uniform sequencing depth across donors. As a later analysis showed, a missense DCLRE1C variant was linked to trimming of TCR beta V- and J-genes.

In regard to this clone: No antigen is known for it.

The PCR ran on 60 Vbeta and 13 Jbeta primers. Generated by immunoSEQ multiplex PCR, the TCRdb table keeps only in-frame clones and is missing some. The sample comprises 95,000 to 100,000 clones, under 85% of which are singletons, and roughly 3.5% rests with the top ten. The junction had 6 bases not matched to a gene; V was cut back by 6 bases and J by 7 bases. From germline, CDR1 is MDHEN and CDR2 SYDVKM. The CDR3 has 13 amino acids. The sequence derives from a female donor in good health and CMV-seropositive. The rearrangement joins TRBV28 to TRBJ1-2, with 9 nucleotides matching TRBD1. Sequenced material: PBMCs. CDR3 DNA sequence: TGTGCCAGCAGGACAGGGGGGGTGGCTGGCTACACCTTC. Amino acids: CASRTGGVAGYTF.